Listed here are 5 T cell receptor beta chains from one sample, sequenced in a study of control samples from healthy donors and cancer patients. Clones were read by immunoSEQ multiplex PCR, and TCRdb kept only the in-frame ones, dropping some. The sample lists fewer than 25,000 clones, about four fifths occurring once. Sequenced: PBMCs. These receptors all come from a man older than 75 with head and neck cancer.

This sequence joins TRBV24-1 and TRBJ2-3, with a possible D match to TRBD2 (5 bases). The CDR3 is 17 residues long. Germline V gene lookup returns CDR1 KGHDR and CDR2 SFDVKD. The germline V and J ends were trimmed by 5 bases and 2 bases, with 19 bases remaining between them. The chain's CDR3 is CATSGSKAAVSTDTQYF. In DNA form, the CDR3 reads TGTGCCACCAGTGGTTCAAAGGCAGCGGTTTCCACAGATACGCAGTATTTT.

This chain uses TRBV5-4 with TRBJ2-7; 11 positions match TRBD1. Trimming cost V 3 bases and J 5 bases; bases outside gene matches: 10. The CDR3 contains 16 residues. CDR1 is SGHNT and CDR2 is YYREEE in the germline V gene (reference sequence). Here the CDR3 reads CASSSARTGGVNEQYF. DNA for the CDR3: TGTGCCAGCAGCTCCGCCCGGACAGGGGGCGTGAACGAGCAGTACTTC.

The chain links TRBV19 to TRBJ2-7; D is possibly TRBD2 (6 bases). Trimming took 5 bases from V and 5 from J, leaving 19 bases between them. The CDR3 totals 15 residues. CDR1 LNHDA and CDR2 SQIVND come from the germline V gene (reference sequence). CDR3 sequence (DNA): TGTGCCAGTAGTCCTGGGGGGAACCCCGGGGACGAGCAGTACTTC. This gives the protein CASSPGGNPGDEQYF.

V gene TRBV7-7 combines with J gene TRBJ2-1, with TRBD2 matching 12 bases. Germline CDR1 SSHAT, CDR2 FNYEAQ (reference sequence). The CDR3 spans 19 residues. V was pared by 2 bases and J by 6 bases, with 14 bases of the junction left unmatched. The CDR3 DNA reads TGTGCCAGCAGCTTACTAGCGGGAGGGCCCGGTACCTCCGGCAATGAGCAGTTCTTC. Translating gives CASSLLAGGPGTSGNEQFF.

V gene TRBV7-2 combines with J gene TRBJ2-7; TRBD2 aligns across 12 bases. This CDR3 is built from 16 residues. V was pared by 0 bases and J by 6 bases, with 6 bases of the junction left unmatched. CDR1 is SGHTA and CDR2 is FQGNSA in the germline V gene. The CDR3 loop reads CASSLAGTSGSLEQYF. The DNA for the CDR3 is TGTGCCAGCAGCTTAGCTGGGACTAGCGGGTCCCTCGAGCAGTACTTC.